The clone carrying this T cell receptor (beta chain) was observed a single time. CDR3 length: 14 amino acids. Germline CDR1 SGHTA, CDR2 FQGNSA. J lost 2 bases, V lost 4 bases, and 4 bases had no gene match. This entry comes from a study of blood T cell repertoires in COVID-19. Study details: Nucleic acid was either cDNA or gDNA, and it came from T cells, B-cell-depleted T cells, or PBMCs.

Repertoires were generated with immunoSEQ multiplex PCR, while TCRdb's copy carries only in-frame clones and drops some. The data show roughly 43,000 clones, with nearly 90% seen just once and about 14% held by the top ten. V usage is TRBV7-2 and J usage is TRBJ2-7, with TRBD2 matching 8 bases. The material sequenced was peripheral blood. The receptor was derived from a man between 65 and 80 years old with active COVID-19. The CDR3 coding sequence is TGTGCCAGCAGCTACTTGACTAGCGCCTACGAGCAGTACTTC. This encodes CASSYLTSAYEQYF. Combining the CDR3 with reference TRBV7-2 and TRBJ2-7 gives the whole variable domain GAGVSQSPSNKVTEKGKDVELRCDPISGHTALYWYRQSLGQGLEFLIYFQGNSAPDKSGLPSDRFSAERTGGSVSTLTIQRTQQEDSAVYLCASSYLTSAYEQYFGPGTRLTVT.